This entry describes one T cell receptor (beta chain). This clonotype was detected many times. Its antigen target is currently unknown. No qualities accompany the bases; no much larger clone lies one base away. Ophthalmopathy patients had moderately to severely active disease, with a Clinical Activity Score of 3 or more, a NOSPECS grade of 4 or more, and a disease duration of less than 3 months. Exclusion was applied to patients with uncontrolled infections, other autoimmune diseases, pregnancy or lactation. Clinical symptoms, serum thyroxine and TRAb, thyroid ultrasound, and orbital computed tomography formed the basis for the diagnoses. PBMCs were isolated from 10 ml of fresh peripheral blood by Ficoll-Paque density gradient centrifugation. Total RNA was extracted with Trizol reagent, and quality was checked on an Agilent 2100 Bioanalyzer. Trimming costs V 7 bases and J 1 base, and their ends lie 18 bases apart. Including the terminal cysteine and phenylalanine, the CDR3 comprises 16 residues. The retained sequence is limited to the CDR3, 48 bases, with the frame set at the first base. CDR1 is given as SGHAT and CDR2 as FQDESV, both from the germline V gene (reference sequence).

The data derive from a study of T cells in Graves' hyperthyroidism and ophthalmopathy (dated 2019 in TCRdb). Notes on the research overall: Peripheral blood samples were taken at initial diagnosis, before any treatment was given. TCR V-J signatures able to tell the groups apart were searched for in a discovery cohort of 90 to 100 patients, of whom over 40 had Graves' ophthalmopathy and roughly 58 had stable Graves' hyperthyroidism. Prospective prediction of ophthalmopathy was tested in an independent validation cohort consisting of 18 to 20 hyperthyroidism patients and some 16 patients who later progressed to ophthalmopathy. The roughly 94 discovery patients were randomly split 7:3 into training and test sets. In six Graves' hyperthyroidism patients, the study also compared T-cell repertoires from thyroid tissue with T-cell repertoires from blood. Following sampling, methimazole starting at 30 mg daily was given to hyperthyroidism patients, and high-dose intravenous methylprednisolone was given to ophthalmopathy patients. According to the paper, TCR Vbeta CDR3 sequencing was carried out on over 130 peripheral blood samples, which came from 40 to 45 ophthalmopathy, approximately 78 hyperthyroidism and roughly 17 progressor patients. Beyond this particular receptor, the publication reports: Most expanded thyroid clonotypes (frequency above 0.001) were also found in blood, which suggests that blood repertoires may mirror thyroid immune responses. No statistical method was used to set the sample size in advance, and investigators knew the group allocation. A model built on a 13 V-J signature distinguished ophthalmopathy from stable hyperthyroidism, reaching about 88% sensitivity and around 81% specificity in cross-validation and 80%/75% in testing. In validation, the model predicted progression to ophthalmopathy with over 65% sensitivity and around 72% specificity, a median of roughly seven months before onset.

The TCR beta CDR3 regions were amplified from the RNA transcripts. The first round of RT-PCR for the TCR CDR3 was performed with the HTBI primer set and the Qiagen OneStep RT-PCR kit. A second multiplex PCR round built the libraries, followed by size selection and purification. Libraries were sequenced paired-end with 100 bp reads on an Illumina HiSeq2000. Per the original workflow: Raw data were processed with SOAPnuke, discarding reads with adapters, uncalled bases, mean Phred below 15, or no exact constant-primer or identifier match. COPE v1.2.5 was used to merge the high-quality paired reads, and each unique nucleotide sequence was defined as a clonotype. Clonotypes were aligned to IMGT TRBV, TRBD and TRBJ reference segments using MiTCR v1.1. The analysis included only V-J combinations with a frequency above 0.0001, which together covered around 99% of the repertoires. A TCS score was defined as the ratio of F50 (clonal expansion) to E x V (chaos), with BLOSUM62-based TCRdist applied between CDR3 peptides within each V-J. Welch's t-statistics and random forest reduced around 520 V-J features to 10 to 15, which were used in a naive Bayes classifier (R e1071). TCRdb reanalyzed the raw reads on its own, using fastp at Q25 for trimming and MiXCR for clone calling, and kept in-frame beta chains. A single entry per CDR3 protein holds the most common genes and DNA from its merged rows. TCRdb assigned the V and J calls; the authors' analysis was not used. The sample table contains a few hundred thousand distinct CDR3 sequences; only one count was recorded for about 16% of them. Clones ranked in the top ten supply approximately 30% of the sample.

The receptor was derived from a woman aged 25 to 39 with Graves' ophthalmopathy. What was sequenced was blood. The sequence joins TRBV11-1 to TRBJ2-3; the D gene assignment is ambiguous. This receptor carries the CDR3 CASTPNWGRGTDTQYF. The DNA sequence is TGTGCCAGCACCCCTAACTGGGGTCGCGGCACAGATACGCAGTATTTT.